This T cell receptor (beta chain) derives from a study of radiotherapy plus CTLA-4 blockade in lung cancer. Lung cancer patients with chemo-refractory metastatic non-small-cell disease were given focal radiation plus CTLA-4 blockade with ipilimumab. V was shortened by 2 bases and J by 6 bases, with 4 bases between the two germline ends. The CDR3 is 12 amino acids. Germline CDR1 and CDR2: KGHSH and LQKENI. Assay: immunoSEQ multiplex PCR; the TCRdb copy retains only in-frame clones and omits some. The sample consists of about 62,000 clones, roughly 77% of them appearing once. The rearrangement links TRBV18 to TRBJ2-2; the D is unclear. The receptor was isolated from a human donor with non-small cell lung cancer who had a complete response to radiotherapy plus ipilimumab. The source material was peripheral blood, sampled from a patient treated with radiotherapy plus ipilimumab. DNA of the CDR3: TGTGCCAGCTCACCAGTCCCCGGGGAGCTGTTTTTT. Residues: CASSPVPGELFF.